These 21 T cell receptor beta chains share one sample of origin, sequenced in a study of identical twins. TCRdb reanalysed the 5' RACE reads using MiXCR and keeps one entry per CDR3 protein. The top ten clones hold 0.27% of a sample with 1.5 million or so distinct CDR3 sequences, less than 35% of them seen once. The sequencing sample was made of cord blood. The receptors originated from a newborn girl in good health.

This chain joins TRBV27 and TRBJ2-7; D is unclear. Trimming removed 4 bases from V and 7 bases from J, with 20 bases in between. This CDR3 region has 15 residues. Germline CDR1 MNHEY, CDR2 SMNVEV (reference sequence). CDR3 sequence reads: CASSWNSLLQWEQYF. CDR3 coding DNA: TGTGCCAGCAGTTGGAACTCACTCCTCCAATGGGAGCAGTACTTC.

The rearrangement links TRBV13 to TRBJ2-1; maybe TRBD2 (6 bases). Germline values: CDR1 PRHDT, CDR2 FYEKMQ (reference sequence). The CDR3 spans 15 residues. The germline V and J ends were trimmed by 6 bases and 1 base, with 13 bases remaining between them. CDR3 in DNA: TGTGCCAGCAGACAAACCGGGACTTCCTACAATGAGCAGTTCTTC. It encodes CASRQTGTSYNEQFF.

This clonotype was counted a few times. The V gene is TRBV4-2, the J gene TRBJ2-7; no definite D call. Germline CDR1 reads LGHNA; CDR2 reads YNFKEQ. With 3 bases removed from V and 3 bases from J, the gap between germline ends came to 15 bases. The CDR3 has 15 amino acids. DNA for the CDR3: TGTGCCAGCAGCCAGGGCAAAGACCCACGCTACGAGCAGTACTTC. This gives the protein CASSQGKDPRYEQYF.

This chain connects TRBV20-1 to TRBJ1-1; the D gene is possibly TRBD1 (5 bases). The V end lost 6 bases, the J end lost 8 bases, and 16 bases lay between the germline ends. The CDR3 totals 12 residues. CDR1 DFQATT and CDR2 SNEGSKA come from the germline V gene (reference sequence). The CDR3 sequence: CSAGQGKFEAFF. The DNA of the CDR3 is TGCAGTGCCGGCCAGGGAAAGTTCGAAGCTTTCTTT.

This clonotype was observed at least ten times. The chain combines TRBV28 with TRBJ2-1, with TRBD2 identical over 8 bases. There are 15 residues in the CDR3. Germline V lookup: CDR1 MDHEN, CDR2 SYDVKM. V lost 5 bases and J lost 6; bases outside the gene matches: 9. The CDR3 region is CASSSPGTRGNEQFF. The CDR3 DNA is TGTGCCAGCAGTAGTCCCGGGACTAGAGGCAATGAGCAGTTCTTC.

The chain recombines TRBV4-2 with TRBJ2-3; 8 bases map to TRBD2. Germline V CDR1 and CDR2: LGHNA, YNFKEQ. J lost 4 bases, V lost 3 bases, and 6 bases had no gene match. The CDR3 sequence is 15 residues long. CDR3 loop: CASSQSGGPSDTQYF. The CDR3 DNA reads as TGTGCCAGCAGCCAGTCGGGGGGGCCATCAGATACGCAGTATTTT.

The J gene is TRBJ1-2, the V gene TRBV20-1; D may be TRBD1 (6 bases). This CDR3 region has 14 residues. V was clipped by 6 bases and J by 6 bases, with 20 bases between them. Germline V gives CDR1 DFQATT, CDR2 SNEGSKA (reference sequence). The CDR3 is CSAPAPTGVHGYTF. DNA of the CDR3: TGCAGTGCCCCCGCCCCGACAGGAGTTCATGGCTACACCTTC.

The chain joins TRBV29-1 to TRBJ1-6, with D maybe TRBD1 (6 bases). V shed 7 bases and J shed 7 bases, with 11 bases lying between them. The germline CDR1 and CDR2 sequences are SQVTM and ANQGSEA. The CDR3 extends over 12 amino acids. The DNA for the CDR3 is TGCAGCGCTTGGGGGCCAAATTCACCCCTCCACTTT. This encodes CSAWGPNSPLHF.

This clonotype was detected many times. This chain's CDR3 is CASSQETRGHSTDTQYF. The CDR3 region has the DNA TGCGCCAGCAGCCAGGAGACGAGGGGCCACAGCACAGATACGCAGTATTTT. The rearrangement joins TRBV4-1 to TRBJ2-3; D possibly matches TRBD1 or TRBD2 (5 bases each). V was trimmed by 3 bases and J by 0 bases, leaving 16 bases between them. Germline V gene data show CDR1 as MGHRA and CDR2 as YSYEKL. This CDR3 is built from 17 residues.

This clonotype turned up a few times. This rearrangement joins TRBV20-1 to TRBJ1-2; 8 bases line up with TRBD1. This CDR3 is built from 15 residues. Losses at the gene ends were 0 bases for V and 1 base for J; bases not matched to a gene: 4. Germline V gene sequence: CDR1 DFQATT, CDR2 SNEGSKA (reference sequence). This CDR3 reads CSARDLDRGNYGYTF. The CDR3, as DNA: TGCAGTGCTAGAGATCTAGACAGGGGTAACTATGGCTACACCTTC.

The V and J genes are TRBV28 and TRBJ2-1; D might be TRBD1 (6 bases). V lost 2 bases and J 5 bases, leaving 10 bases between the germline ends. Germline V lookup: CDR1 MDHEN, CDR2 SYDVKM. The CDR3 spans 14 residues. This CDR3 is CASSLPGEHNEQFF. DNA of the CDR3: TGTGCCAGCAGTTTACCAGGGGAGCACAATGAGCAGTTCTTC.

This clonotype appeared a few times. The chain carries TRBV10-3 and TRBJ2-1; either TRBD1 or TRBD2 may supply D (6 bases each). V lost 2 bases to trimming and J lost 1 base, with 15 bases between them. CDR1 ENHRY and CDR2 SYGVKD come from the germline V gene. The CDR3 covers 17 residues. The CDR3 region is CAISETGLAMSYNEQFF. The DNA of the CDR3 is TGTGCCATCAGTGAGACAGGGCTAGCGATGTCCTACAATGAGCAGTTCTTC.

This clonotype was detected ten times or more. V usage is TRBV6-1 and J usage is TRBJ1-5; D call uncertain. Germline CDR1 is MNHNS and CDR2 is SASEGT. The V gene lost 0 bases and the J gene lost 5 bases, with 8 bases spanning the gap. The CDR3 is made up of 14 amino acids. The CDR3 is CASSEAGADQPQHF. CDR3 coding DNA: TGTGCCAGCAGTGAAGCGGGTGCGGATCAGCCCCAGCATTTT.

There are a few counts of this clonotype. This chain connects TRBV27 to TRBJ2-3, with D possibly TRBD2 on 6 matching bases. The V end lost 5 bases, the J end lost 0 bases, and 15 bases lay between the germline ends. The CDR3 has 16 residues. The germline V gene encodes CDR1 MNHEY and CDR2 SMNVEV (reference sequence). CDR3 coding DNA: TGTGCCAGCAGTACCCAGGTAGCGGCTAGCACAGATACGCAGTATTTT. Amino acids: CASSTQVAASTDTQYF.

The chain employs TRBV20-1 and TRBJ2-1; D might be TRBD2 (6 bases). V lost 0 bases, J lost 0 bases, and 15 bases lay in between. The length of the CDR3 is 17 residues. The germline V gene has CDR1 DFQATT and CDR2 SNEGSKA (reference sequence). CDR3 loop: CSARDPLRGISYNEQFF. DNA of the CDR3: TGCAGTGCTAGAGACCCCCTCCGCGGGATCTCCTACAATGAGCAGTTCTTC.

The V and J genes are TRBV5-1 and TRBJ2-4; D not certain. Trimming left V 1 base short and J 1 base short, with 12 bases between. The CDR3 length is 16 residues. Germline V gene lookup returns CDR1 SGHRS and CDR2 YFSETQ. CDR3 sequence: CASSLRSSGAKNIQYF. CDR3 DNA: TGCGCCAGCAGCTTGAGGTCAAGTGGGGCCAAAAACATTCAGTACTTC. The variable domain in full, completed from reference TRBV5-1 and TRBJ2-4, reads KAGVTQTPRYLIKTRGQQVTLSCSPISGHRSVSWYQQTPGQGLQFLFEYFSETQRNKGNFPGRFSGRQFSNSRSEMNVSTLELGDSALYLCASSLRSSGAKNIQYFGAGTRLSVL.

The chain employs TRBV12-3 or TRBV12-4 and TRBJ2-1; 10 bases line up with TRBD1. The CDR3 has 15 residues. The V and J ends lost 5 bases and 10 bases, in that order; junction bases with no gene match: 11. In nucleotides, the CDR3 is TGTGCCAGCAGTGAACTCGGGACAGGGGTTTGGGAGCAGTTCTTC. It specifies CASSELGTGVWEQFF.

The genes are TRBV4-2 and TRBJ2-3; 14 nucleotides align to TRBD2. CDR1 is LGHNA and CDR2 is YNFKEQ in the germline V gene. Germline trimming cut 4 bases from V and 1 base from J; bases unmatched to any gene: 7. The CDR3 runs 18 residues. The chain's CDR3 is CASSPRTSGGSGTDTQYF. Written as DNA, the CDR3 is TGTGCCAGCAGCCCTCGGACTAGCGGGGGGTCGGGCACAGATACGCAGTATTTT.

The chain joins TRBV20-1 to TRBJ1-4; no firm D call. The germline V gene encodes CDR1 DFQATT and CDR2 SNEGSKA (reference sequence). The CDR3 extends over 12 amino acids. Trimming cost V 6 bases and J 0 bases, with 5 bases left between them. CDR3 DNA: TGCAGTGCCCGCCCAACTAATGAAAAACTGTTTTTT. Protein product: CSARPTNEKLFF.

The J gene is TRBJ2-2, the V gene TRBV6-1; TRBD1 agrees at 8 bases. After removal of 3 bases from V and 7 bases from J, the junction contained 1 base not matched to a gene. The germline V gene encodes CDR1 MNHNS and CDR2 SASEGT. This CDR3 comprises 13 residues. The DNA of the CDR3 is TGTGCCAGCAGTGACAGGGGGCACGGGGAGCTGTTTTTT. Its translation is CASSDRGHGELFF.

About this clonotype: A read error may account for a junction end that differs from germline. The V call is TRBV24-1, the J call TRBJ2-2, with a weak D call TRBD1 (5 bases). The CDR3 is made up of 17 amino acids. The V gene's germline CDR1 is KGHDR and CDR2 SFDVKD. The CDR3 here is CATSDPGQGANTRELFF. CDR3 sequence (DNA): TGTGCCACCAGTGACCCCGGGCAGGGCGCGAACACCAGGGAGCTGTTTTTT.